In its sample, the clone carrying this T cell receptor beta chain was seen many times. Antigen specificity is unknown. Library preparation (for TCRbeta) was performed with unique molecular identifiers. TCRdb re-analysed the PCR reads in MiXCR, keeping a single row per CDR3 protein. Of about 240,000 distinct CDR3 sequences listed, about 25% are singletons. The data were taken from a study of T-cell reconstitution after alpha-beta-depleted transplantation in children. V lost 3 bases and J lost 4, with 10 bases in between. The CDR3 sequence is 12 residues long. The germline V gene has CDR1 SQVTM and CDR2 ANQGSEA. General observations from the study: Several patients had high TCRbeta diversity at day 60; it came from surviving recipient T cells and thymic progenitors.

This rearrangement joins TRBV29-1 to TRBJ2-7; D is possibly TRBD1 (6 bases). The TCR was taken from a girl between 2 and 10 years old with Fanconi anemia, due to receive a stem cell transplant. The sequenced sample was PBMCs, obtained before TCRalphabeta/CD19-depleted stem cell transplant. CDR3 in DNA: TGCAGCGTTGAGAACAGGGTGTACGAGCAGTACTTC. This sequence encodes CSVENRVYEQYF.